The T cell receptor (beta chain) described here comes from a study of cytomegalovirus exposure and HLA in healthy donors. Overall study: The early release's HLA-typed donors yielded approximately 82 million unique TCRs. General study findings and limits: Within an earlier analysis, most TCR beta V segments proved productive either about 87% or about 30% of the time. Altogether, 150 to 200 TCR beta chains were recorded as cytomegalovirus-associated.

PCR amplification relied on 60 Vbeta primers (plus 13 Jbeta primers). The data were produced by immunoSEQ multiplex PCR, yet TCRdb's version contains in-frame clones alone and is incomplete. The sample has under 300,000 clones; about 75% are singletons. The CDR3 is 14 residues long. V was pared by 1 base and J by 5 bases, with 11 bases between. CDR1 SEHNR and CDR2 FQNEAQ come from the germline V gene (reference sequence). Comment on this clone: The antigen remains unidentified.

The sequenced sample was PBMCs. The source is a female donor in good health and CMV-seronegative. The rearrangement links TRBV7-9 to TRBJ1-2; D is unresolved. CDR3 nucleotides: TGTGCCAGCAGCTTAGAGCTACGGGGATATGGCTACACCTTC. The encoded protein is CASSLELRGYGYTF. The full variable domain, in which reference TRBV7-9 and TRBJ1-2 provide the parts outside the CDR3, is DTGVSQNPRHKITKRGQNVTFRCDPISEHNRLYWYRQTLGQGPEFLTYFQNEAQLEKSRLLSDRFSAERPKGSFSTLEIQRTEQGDSAMYLCASSLELRGYGYTFGSGTRLTVV.